The following is a T cell receptor (beta chain) sequence with its context. The antigen is undetermined. Between the trimmed V and J ends, which lost 2 bases and 5 bases, there was a span of 7 bases. Germline CDR1 MGHRA, CDR2 YSYEKL. The CDR3 length is 13 residues. Via MiXCR, TCRdb re-called the reads, giving one row per CDR3 protein. The sample shows approximately 770,000 distinct CDR3 sequences, about 27% of them seen only once. The record originates from a study of T cell repertoires in cytomegalovirus infection. For the study at large: The authors relied on CMV epitopes, both recently identified HLA-C-restricted and well-studied HLA-B-restricted. Carrying CMV and the relevant HLA type showed in public TCR beta signatures. Findings and caveats of the study: In two of eight donors, the top clonotype was HLA-C-restricted CMV-specific.

The TCR comes from a human donor in good health (CMV status not recorded). Some clones in this sample may be carry-over from other donors' samples. V usage is TRBV4-1 and J usage is TRBJ1-5, with D possibly TRBD1 on 5 matching bases. The sequences come from cultured CD8+ T cells from PBMCs, collected from culture after CMV antigen stimulation. Here the CDR3 DNA reads TGCGCCAGCAGCCAATGGGACGATCAGCCCCAGCATTTT. It is translated as CASSQWDDQPQHF.